The table lists the clone carrying this T cell receptor beta chain with many counts. The CDR3 end is not reached by the read, which stops 3 residues before it; the germline J gene fills it in. The repertoire was sequenced with immunoSEQ multiplex PCR; TCRdb's copy has only in-frame clones and lacks some. Singletons are absent from the sample, which has 40,000 to 50,000 clones. This sample was included in a study of T cell clonality in common variable immunodeficiency. CDR3 length: 15 amino acids. J was trimmed by 5 bases and V by 6 bases; bases with no gene match: 8. From germline, CDR1 is DFQATT and CDR2 SNEGSKA (reference sequence).

This sequence was found in a person aged 18 to 75 in good health. The sample was peripheral blood mononuclear cells. The chain carries TRBV20-1 and TRBJ2-7; TRBD2 matches at 15 bases. CDR3 protein: CSARTSGRAFHEQYF. Partial CDR3 DNA: TGCAGTGCCAGGACTAGCGGGAGGGCCTTCCACGAG.